This T cell receptor beta chain is from a study of spatial heterogeneity in lung cancer. Overall study findings and caveats: Ubiquitous expanded tumor TCRs surfaced in blood more at resection than they did at follow-up.

Time point denoted: sample taken at primary tumor resection. Unsorted samples of tumor, nontumor lung or frozen PBMC had their whole RNA sequenced. The 70 or so donors had untreated early-stage non-small cell lung cancer. Concerning this clonotype: What it recognizes is unknown.

CDR3 size: 14 residues. V lost 6 bases, J lost 9 bases, and 17 bases lay in between. CDR1 is MNHNS, CDR2 SASEGT, per germline. From the 5' RACE reads, TCRdb called clonotypes with MiXCR, one entry per CDR3 protein. The sample records about 45,000 distinct CDR3 sequences, over 9.5% being singletons. The J gene is TRBJ2-2, the V gene TRBV6-1; TRBD1 is a possible D gene (6 bases). The receptor was derived from a female donor with early-stage non-small cell lung cancer. Sequenced material: PBMCs, taken at surgery. The CDR3 loop is CASRRTAITRELFF. The CDR3 DNA sequence: TGTGCCAGCAGGAGGACAGCGATAACCAGGGAGCTGTTTTTT.